These 22 T cell receptor beta chains originate from one sample sequenced in a study of shared clonotypes between healthy human individuals. Sequenced by immunoSEQ multiplex PCR; TCRdb stores in-frame clones only, minus some. The sample shows some 1.1 million clones, approximately 75% of them seen only once. The sample was memory CD4+ T cells from PBMCs. Documented subset: CD45RA-negative fraction. The origin of the receptors is a young man in good health. Some clones in this sample may be carry-over from other donors' samples.

This clone was recorded a few times. V usage is TRBV7-9 and J usage is TRBJ1-3, with 10 positions matching TRBD1. Germline trimming cut 6 bases from V and 1 base from J; bases unmatched to any gene: 9. Germline loops: CDR1 SEHNR, CDR2 FQNEAQ (reference sequence). The CDR3 sequence is 17 residues long. The CDR3 here is CASSQNRDRGSGNTIYF. In DNA, the CDR3 is TGTGCCAGCAGTCAAAACCGGGACAGGGGATCTGGAAACACCATATATTTT.

This clone appeared once. The chain is built from TRBV19 and TRBJ2-5; TRBD2 is a possible D gene (6 bases). With 4 bases removed from V and 1 base from J, the gap between germline ends came to 13 bases. Germline CDR1 and CDR2: LNHDA and SQIVND (reference sequence). The CDR3 is 15 residues long. The CDR3 sequence: CASSTLAVSQETQYF. CDR3 coding DNA: TGTGCCAGTAGTACCTTAGCGGTAAGCCAAGAGACCCAGTACTTC.

The chain uses TRBV5-1 and TRBJ2-3; 9 bases line up with TRBD1. Losses at the gene ends were 6 bases for V and 7 bases for J; bases not matched to a gene: 9. This CDR3 has 14 residues. Germline V gives CDR1 SGHRS, CDR2 YFSETQ. The CDR3 reads CASNEGDRANTQYF. CDR3 DNA sequence: TGCGCCAGCAACGAGGGGGACAGGGCGAATACGCAGTATTTT.

This chain links TRBV30 with TRBJ1-2, with D tentatively TRBD1 (5 bases). Trimming took 2 bases from V and 5 from J, leaving 12 bases between them. The CDR3 is 13 amino acids. The germline V gene has CDR1 GTSNPN and CDR2 SVGIG (reference sequence). For the CDR3, the DNA is TGTGCCTGGAGTCCGGGGGGAGGGTATGGCTACACCTTC. It encodes CAWSPGGGYGYTF.

This chain connects TRBV28 to TRBJ2-7, with TRBD2 identical over 14 bases. This CDR3 region has 16 residues. Germline CDR1 MDHEN, CDR2 SYDVKM. Losses at the gene ends were 6 bases for V and 4 bases for J; bases not matched to a gene: 8. CDR3 sequence (DNA): TGTGCCAGCAGCCGAAGACTAGCGGGAGGGTTATACGAGCAGTACTTC. Amino acid sequence: CASSRRLAGGLYEQYF.

This chain links TRBV7-6 with TRBJ2-3; D may be TRBD2 (5 bases). In germline, CDR1 is SGHVS, CDR2 FNYEAQ. V shed 2 bases and J shed 2 bases, with 8 bases lying between them. This CDR3 comprises 14 residues. In DNA form, the CDR3 reads TGTGCCAGCAGCTTATCTAGCCTCACAGATACGCAGTATTTT. Amino acid sequence: CASSLSSLTDTQYF.

V usage is TRBV19 and J usage is TRBJ2-7, with D perhaps TRBD2 (6 bases). This CDR3 comprises 13 residues. Germline-derived CDR1 and CDR2 are LNHDA and SQIVND (reference sequence). V gave up 3 bases and J gave up 3 bases, with 9 bases separating them. In nucleotides, the CDR3 is TGTGCCAGTAGTATTGAGGGAGGCTACGAGCAGTACTTC. It translates to CASSIEGGYEQYF.

This clone has only a few counts. V and J are TRBV6-1 and TRBJ1-1, with D unclear. This CDR3 region has 14 residues. Per the germline V gene, CDR1 is MNHNS and CDR2 is SASEGT. Trimming took 7 bases from V and 1 from J, leaving 13 bases between them. The CDR3 here is CASMRLWSNTEAFF. DNA of the CDR3: TGTGCCAGCATGAGGTTGTGGTCGAACACTGAAGCTTTCTTT.

The chain carries TRBV28 and TRBJ2-7, with TRBD1 as a possible D gene (5 bases). CDR1 and CDR2 (germline): MDHEN, SYDVKM. Trimming left V 6 bases short and J 2 bases short, with 11 bases between. The CDR3 loop spans 13 amino acids. The CDR3 region is CASSVTGPYEQYF. The CDR3 region has the DNA TGTGCCAGCAGCGTAACAGGCCCCTACGAGCAGTACTTC.

The J gene is TRBJ2-7, the V gene TRBV7-3; 9 bases are a match to TRBD2. There are 16 residues in the CDR3. The V segment lost 2 bases and the J segment 4 bases; nucleotides outside the gene matches: 9. Per the germline V gene, CDR1 is SGHTA and CDR2 is FQGTGA. CDR3 coding DNA: TGTGCCAGCAGCTTATTCCCTAGCGGGAATTATTACGAGCAGTACTTC. It is translated as CASSLFPSGNYYEQYF.

The chain recombines TRBV27 with TRBJ1-1; D is uncertain. The CDR3 extends over 13 amino acids. V lost 6 bases, J lost 1 base, and 9 bases lay in between. In germline, CDR1 is MNHEY, CDR2 SMNVEV (reference sequence). CDR3 protein: CASSPLKNTEAFF. The DNA of the CDR3 is TGTGCCAGCAGCCCCCTCAAGAACACTGAAGCTTTCTTT.

The chain uses TRBV6-1 and TRBJ2-7; no reliable D call. Germline CDR1 reads MNHNS; CDR2 reads SASEGT. This CDR3 has 15 residues. V lost 4 bases and J lost 6, with 19 bases in between. The CDR3 DNA reads TGTGCCAGCAGTGGACTCCACACCGGCCTCGGCGAGCAGTACTTC. It codes for CASSGLHTGLGEQYF.

V gene TRBV5-1 combines with J gene TRBJ2-1, with 12 bases that match TRBD2. CDR1 and CDR2 (germline): SGHRS, YFSETQ. V lost 0 bases to trimming and J lost 5 bases; unmatched junction nucleotides: 6. CDR3 length: 17 residues. The CDR3 coding sequence is TGCGCCAGCAGCTTGGGGGAACTAGCGGGAGGTCACAATGAGCAGTTCTTC. Residues: CASSLGELAGGHNEQFF.

The V and J genes are TRBV18 and TRBJ2-7, with 9 bases that match TRBD2. This CDR3 comprises 18 residues. J gave up 2 bases and V 1 base, and 12 bases lay outside the gene matches. Germline V lookup: CDR1 KGHSH, CDR2 LQKENI. In DNA form, the CDR3 reads TGTGCCAGCTCACCACAAATGGGGACCGGACTAGCGCCCTACGAGCAGTACTTC. It specifies CASSPQMGTGLAPYEQYF.

V is TRBV7-9 and J is TRBJ2-3; unclear D gene. In germline, CDR1 is SEHNR, CDR2 FQNEAQ (reference sequence). The CDR3 length is 13 residues. V dropped 6 bases and J dropped 4 bases, with 11 bases sitting between them. CDR3 DNA: TGTGCCAGCAGGGCACTATCGTCAGATACGCAGTATTTT. Protein sequence: CASRALSSDTQYF.

This clone was counted a single time. The chain employs TRBV21-1 and TRBJ1-2; the D call of TRBD1 is as the table states it, not checked on the DNA. TRBV21-1 is designated a pseudogene. The CDR3 contains 16 residues. CDR3 amino acids: CASSKALSAGFGGYTF. The CDR3 DNA reads as TGTGCCAGCAGCAAAGCGCTTTCGGCAGGGTTCGGTGGCTACACCTTC.

V is TRBV5-1 and J is TRBJ2-1, with unresolved D. CDR3 length: 11 residues. Germline V CDR1 and CDR2: SGHRS, YFSETQ. Deletions cut 4 bases from V and 8 bases from J, with 7 bases between. CDR3 nucleotides: TGCGCCAGCAGCCCTTCCCATGAGCAGTTCTTC. It yields the protein CASSPSHEQFF. Using reference TRBV5-1 and TRBJ2-1 for the parts outside the CDR3, the full variable domain is KAGVTQTPRYLIKTRGQQVTLSCSPISGHRSVSWYQQTPGQGLQFLFEYFSETQRNKGNFPGRFSGRQFSNSRSEMNVSTLELGDSALYLCASSPSHEQFFGPGTRLTVL.

The J gene is TRBJ2-4, the V gene TRBV5-6; tentative D call: TRBD1 (5 bases). Germline CDR1 and CDR2: SGHDT and YYEEEE. The CDR3 runs to 16 residues. V was trimmed by 4 bases and J by 0 bases, leaving 14 bases between them. CDR3 sequence (DNA): TGTGCCAGCAGCGGCGACAGACCTATAGCCAAAAACATTCAGTACTTC. Its translation is CASSGDRPIAKNIQYF.

With respect to this clone: Other DNA variants within this sample encode the same CDR3. The V call is TRBV5-1, the J call TRBJ2-5; 8 positions match TRBD1. CDR1 is SGHRS and CDR2 is YFSETQ in the germline V gene. The V and J ends lost 4 bases and 4 bases, in that order; junction bases with no gene match: 3. The CDR3 loop spans 13 amino acids. The CDR3 is CASSQQGGETQYF. For the CDR3, the DNA is TGCGCCAGCAGCCAACAGGGGGGAGAGACCCAGTACTTC. Based on the CDR3 plus reference TRBV5-1 and TRBJ2-5, the full variable domain is KAGVTQTPRYLIKTRGQQVTLSCSPISGHRSVSWYQQTPGQGLQFLFEYFSETQRNKGNFPGRFSGRQFSNSRSEMNVSTLELGDSALYLCASSQQGGETQYFGPGTRLLVL.

As DNA, the CDR3 is TGTGCCAGCAGTTACACACACAGGGGGGACACTGAAGCTTTCTTT. This sequence encodes CASSYTHRGDTEAFF. J is TRBJ1-1 and V is TRBV6-5, with TRBD1 matching over 8 bases. This CDR3 has 15 amino acids. Germline V CDR1 and CDR2: MNHEY, SVGAGI. V dropped 2 bases and J dropped 3; count of bases not matched to a gene: 5.

The genes are TRBV5-1 and TRBJ2-3, with a weak D call TRBD1 (6 bases). Germline V gene lookup returns CDR1 SGHRS and CDR2 YFSETQ. The CDR3 runs to 17 residues. Trimming removed 1 base from V and 4 bases from J, with 19 bases in between. The CDR3 DNA is TGCGCCAGCAGCTTGTTCACCGGGACATCGAGCCCAGATACGCAGTATTTT. It yields the protein CASSLFTGTSSPDTQYF.

About this clone: With a far larger clone one base away, a read error is the likely cause. Other DNA sequences in this sample translate to the same CDR3. V usage is TRBV5-6 and J usage is TRBJ1-1, with a tentative D call TRBD1 (5 bases). V lost 4 bases to trimming and J lost 5 bases, with 15 bases between them. CDR1 is SGHDT and CDR2 is YYEEEE in the germline V gene. The CDR3 runs 14 residues. The CDR3 loop reads CASSPRGAWTEAFF. The CDR3 nucleotides read TGTGCCAGCAGCCCTCGAGGGGCCTGGACTGAAGCTTTCTTT.